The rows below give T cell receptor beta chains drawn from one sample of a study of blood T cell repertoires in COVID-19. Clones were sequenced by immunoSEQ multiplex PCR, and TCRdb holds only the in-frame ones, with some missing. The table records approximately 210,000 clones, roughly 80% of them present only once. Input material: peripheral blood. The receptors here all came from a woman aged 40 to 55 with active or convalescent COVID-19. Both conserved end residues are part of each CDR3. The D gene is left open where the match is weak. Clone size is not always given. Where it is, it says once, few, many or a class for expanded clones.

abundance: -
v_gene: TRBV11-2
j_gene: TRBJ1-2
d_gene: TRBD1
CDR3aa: CASSVPQGHYGYTF
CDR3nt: TGTGCCAGCAGCGTACCACAGGGGCACTATGGCTACACCTTC

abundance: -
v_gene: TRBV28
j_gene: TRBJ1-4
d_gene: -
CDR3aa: CASSAPGQSEKLFF
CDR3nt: TGTGCCAGCAGTGCCCCCGGACAGTCAGAAAAACTGTTTTTT

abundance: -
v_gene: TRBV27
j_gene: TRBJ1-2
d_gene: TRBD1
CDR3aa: CASSPGTGIGNYTF
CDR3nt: TGTGCCAGCAGTCCCGGGACAGGGATAGGGAACTACACCTTC

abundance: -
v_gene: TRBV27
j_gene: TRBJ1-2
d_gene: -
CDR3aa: CASSSFIEAGTDYGYTF
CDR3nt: TGTGCCAGCAGTTCATTTATTGAGGCGGGCACCGATTATGGCTACACCTTC

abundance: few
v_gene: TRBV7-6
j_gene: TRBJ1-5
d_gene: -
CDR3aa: CASSLKTGNSNQPQHF
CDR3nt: TGTGCCAGCAGCTTAAAGACGGGAAATAGCAATCAGCCCCAGCATTTT

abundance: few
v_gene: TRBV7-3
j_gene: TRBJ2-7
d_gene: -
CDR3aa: CASSPSGAQGTYEQYF
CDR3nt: TGTGCCAGCAGCCCGAGTGGAGCGCAGGGGACCTACGAGCAGTACTTC

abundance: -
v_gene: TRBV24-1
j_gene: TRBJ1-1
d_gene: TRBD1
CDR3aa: CATSEPGQGDRAFF
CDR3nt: TGTGCCACCAGTGAGCCGGGACAGGGTGATCGTGCTTTCTTT

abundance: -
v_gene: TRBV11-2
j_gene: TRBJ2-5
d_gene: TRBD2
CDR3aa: CASSHAFRLAGQETQYF
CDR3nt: TGTGCCAGCAGCCACGCCTTTAGACTAGCGGGGCAAGAGACCCAGTACTTC

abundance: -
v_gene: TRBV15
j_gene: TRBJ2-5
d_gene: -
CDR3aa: CATSRDLMMTGETQYF
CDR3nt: TGTGCCACCAGCAGAGATCTGATGATGACGGGAGAGACCCAGTACTTC

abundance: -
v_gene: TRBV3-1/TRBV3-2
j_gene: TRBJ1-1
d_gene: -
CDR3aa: CASSLWIPGRRGESTEAFF
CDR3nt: TGTGCCAGCAGCCTATGGATCCCGGGTCGCAGGGGAGAGAGCACTGAAGCTTTCTTT

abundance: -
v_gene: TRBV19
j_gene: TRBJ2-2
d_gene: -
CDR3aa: CASTVGLYFFWAARENTGELFF
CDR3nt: TGTGCCAGTACGGTGGGGTTGTACTTCTTTTGGGCAGCGAGGGAAAACACCGGGGAGCTGTTTTTT

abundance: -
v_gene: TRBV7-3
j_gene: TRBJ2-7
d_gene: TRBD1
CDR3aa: CASSLTGAAYEQYF
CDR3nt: TGTGCCAGCAGCCTGACAGGGGCGGCCTACGAGCAGTACTTC

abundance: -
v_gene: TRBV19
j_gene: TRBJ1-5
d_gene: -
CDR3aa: CASSIRRGNQPQHF
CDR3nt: TGTGCCAGTAGTATCCGGAGGGGCAATCAGCCCCAGCATTTT

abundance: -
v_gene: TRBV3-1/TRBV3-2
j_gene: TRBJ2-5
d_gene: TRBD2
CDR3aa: CASSQGRSGSGETQYF
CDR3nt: TGTGCCAGCAGCCAAGGCCGAAGCGGGAGCGGAGAGACCCAGTACTTC

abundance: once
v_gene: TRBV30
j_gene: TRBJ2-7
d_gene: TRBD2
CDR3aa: CAWSATLGLAGFYEQYF
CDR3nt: TGTGCCTGGAGTGCGACCCTCGGACTAGCGGGATTCTACGAGCAGTACTTC

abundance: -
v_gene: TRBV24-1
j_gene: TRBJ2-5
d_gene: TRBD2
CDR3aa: CATASLSSSGTAETQYF
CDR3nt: TGTGCCACCGCGTCGTTGTCGTCTAGCGGGACTGCGGAGACCCAGTACTTC

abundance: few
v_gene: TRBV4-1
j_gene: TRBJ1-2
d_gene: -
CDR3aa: CASSQDIASNYGYTF
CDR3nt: TGCGCCAGCAGCCAAGATATAGCCTCCAACTATGGCTACACCTTC

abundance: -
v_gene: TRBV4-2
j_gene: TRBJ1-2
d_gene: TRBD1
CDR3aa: CASSQDSGTGNYGYTF
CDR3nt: TGTGCCAGCAGCCAAGATTCAGGGACAGGGAACTATGGCTACACCTTC

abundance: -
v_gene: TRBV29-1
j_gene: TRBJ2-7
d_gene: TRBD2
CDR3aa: CSVEVAGGYEQYF
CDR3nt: TGCAGCGTTGAAGTGGCGGGGGGGTACGAGCAGTACTTC

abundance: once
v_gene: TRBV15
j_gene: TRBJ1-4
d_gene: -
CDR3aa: CATSTVPSNEKLFF
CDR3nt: TGTGCCACCAGCACGGTTCCGTCTAATGAAAAACTGTTTTTT

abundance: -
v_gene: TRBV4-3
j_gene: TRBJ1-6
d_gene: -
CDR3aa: CASSQGWGVVEPLHF
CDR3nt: TGCGCCAGCAGCCAAGGTTGGGGGGTAGTGGAACCCCTCCACTTT

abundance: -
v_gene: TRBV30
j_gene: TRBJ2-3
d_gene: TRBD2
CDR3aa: CAWVSGATDTQYF
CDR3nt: TGTGCCTGGGTTAGCGGGGCTACAGATACGCAGTATTTT

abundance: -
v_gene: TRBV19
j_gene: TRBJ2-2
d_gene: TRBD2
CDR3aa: CASSSSGRSTGELFF
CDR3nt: TGTGCCAGTAGTAGTAGCGGGAGGAGTACCGGGGAGCTGTTTTTT

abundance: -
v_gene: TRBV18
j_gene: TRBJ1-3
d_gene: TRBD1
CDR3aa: CASASTGAGNTIYF
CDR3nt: TGTGCCAGCGCTTCAACAGGGGCAGGAAACACCATATATTTT

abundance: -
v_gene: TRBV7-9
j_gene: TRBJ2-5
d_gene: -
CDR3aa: CASSLSLGGQETQYF
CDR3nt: TGTGCCAGCAGCTTATCGCTGGGAGGCCAAGAGACCCAGTACTTC